One TCR beta chain is described in this entry. The clone's antigen remains unknown. Base quality data are lacking; no much larger clone is found one base away. Each collaborating institution followed its own protocols to collect whole blood in K2EDTA tubes. Collaborator samples were shipped for TCRbeta analysis as frozen whole blood, isolated PBMCs, or DNA extracted from either sample type. TCRbeta CDR3 regions were amplified from genomic DNA using the immunoSEQ Assay, a bias-controlled multiplex PCR. On the study's bioinformatics: The number of nucleated cells in each sample was estimated by amplification of reference gene primers within the assay. To quantify the absolute abundance of each unique TCRbeta CDR3 rearrangement, sequence reads were collapsed and filtered. For each sample, productive Simpson clonality was calculated as the square root of Simpson's diversity index across productive rearrangements. TCRdb mirrors the immuneACCESS table, restricted to in-frame sequences. Some clones are absent from its copies; in checked studies, under half trace to an unresolved V gene, and the reason for the others is unknown. That table supplies the V and J calls and clone size; D and trimming were determined from the DNA. Here the sample has fewer than 40,000 clones; about three quarters occur a single time. The top ten clonotypes cover about 35% of the sample.

The sample belongs to a study of blood T cell repertoires in COVID-19 (dated by TCRdb to about 2020). Turning to the overall study: The collaborator samples originated in the United States, Italy and Spain and spanned the acute and convalescent phases of COVID-19. Subjects who had been exposed to COVID-19, were actively infected with it, or had recovered from it provided the deeply sampled blood TCRbeta repertoires that made up the dataset. Samples were obtained from the ongoing ImmuneRACE study (first 160 participants) and from about 1,300 subjects provided by 6 global collaborators. The repertoires were released in a freely available public database intended as a resource for research on the immune response to SARS-CoV-2. The prospective study material was composed of cDNA or gDNA derived from T cells, B-cell-depleted T cells, or PBMCs. HLA class I and class II types, where available, came from metadata supplied by the sample provider rather than from assay-based typing. Nearly every sample came with metadata listing a de-identified subject ID, COVID-19 status, age in years and sex. On the study overall, not on this receptor specifically: The quantity of clinical and demographic metadata differed by source and by participant and was supplied without curation.

Measured from the cysteine to the phenylalanine, the CDR3 is 13 residues long. Only the CDR3 DNA is retained, 39 bases long and in frame from the first base. V has 7 bases trimmed and J has 5 bases trimmed; junction bases matching no gene number 5. The germline V gene provides CDR1 MDHEN and CDR2 SYDVKM. The sequence links TRBV28 to TRBJ1-1; TRBD1 agrees with 9 junctional bases. Sequenced input: peripheral blood. This receptor was obtained from a man aged 55 to 69 with acute or convalescent COVID-19. The sequenced DNA is TGTGCCAGCATAGGGACAGGGAGGACTGAAGCTTTCTTT. Translated, this is CASIGTGRTEAFF.